The 28 T cell receptor beta chains below were found in one sample sequenced in a study of T cells in Graves' hyperthyroidism and ophthalmopathy. RNA transcripts gave rise to amplified TCR beta CDR3 regions. The study used the HTBI primer set for a first-round RT-PCR of the TCR CDR3. Using its own MiXCR run on the multiplex PCR reads, TCRdb lists one record per CDR3 protein. The data show 650,000 to 750,000 distinct CDR3 sequences, about 14% seen once. Material for sequencing was blood. The source of these receptors is a young woman with Graves' hyperthyroidism.

CDR3 sequence: CASRTREVDTQYF. The CDR3 DNA is TGCGCCAGCAGAACGCGGGAAGTGGATACGCAGTATTTT. The rearrangement joins TRBV5-1 to TRBJ2-3; maybe TRBD2 (6 bases). CDR3 size: 13 residues. Germline loops: CDR1 SGHRS, CDR2 YFSETQ. The germline V and J ends were trimmed by 5 bases and 6 bases, with 13 bases remaining between them.

A remark on this clonotype: This could be a read error, since a much larger clone is one nucleotide away. No conserved phenylalanine or tryptophan is present at the end of the CDR3, so a read error is the likely explanation. The V and J genes are TRBV4-1 and TRBJ1-1; D not certain. CDR1 and CDR2 from the germline V gene are MGHRA and YSYEKL. CDR3 length: 13 amino acids. V lost 1 base to trimming and J lost 6 bases, with 9 bases between them. CDR3 sequence reads: CASSQVPWAEAFS. In nucleotides, the CDR3 is TGCGCCAGCAGCCAAGTTCCCTGGGCTGAAGCTTTCTCT.

The chain links TRBV24-1 to TRBJ1-2; 7 nucleotides agree with TRBD1. This CDR3 contains 16 residues. CDR1 is KGHDR and CDR2 is SFDVKD in the germline V gene. V shed 3 bases, J shed 3 bases, and the junction held 9 bases outside the gene matches. The CDR3 sequence is CATSDTTGLGHYGYTF. As DNA, the CDR3 is TGTGCCACCAGTGATACGACAGGGCTTGGTCACTATGGCTACACCTTC.

Note on this clonotype: A much larger clone sits a single nucleotide away, making a read error possible. J is TRBJ2-7 and V is TRBV20-1, with 10 bases matching TRBD2. V lost 4 bases and J lost 7; bases outside the gene matches: 16. Germline CDR1 DFQATT, CDR2 SNEGSKA (reference sequence). CDR3 length: 16 residues. CDR3 nucleotides: TGCAGTGCTACCCCGTTAGCGGGAGGTCCCCCGAATGAGCAGTACTTC. This sequence encodes CSATPLAGGPPNEQYF.

There are a few counts of this clonotype. The gene calls are TRBV18 and TRBJ2-2; 7 bases map to TRBD2. This CDR3 contains 16 residues. The V gene end was trimmed by 6 bases and the J gene end by 2 bases; junction bases not matched to a gene: 9. Germline CDR1 is KGHSH and CDR2 is LQKENI. The CDR3 region is CASSPLLAENTGELFF. CDR3 nucleotide sequence: TGTGCCAGCTCGCCTCTGCTAGCGGAAAACACCGGGGAGCTGTTTTTT.

This clonotype has ten or more counts. The DNA of the CDR3 is TGTGCCAGCATCCATAACGGGGGAGTGAAGGGCAATGAGCAGTTCTTC. Encoded protein: CASIHNGGVKGNEQFF. The chain has TRBV12-3 or TRBV12-4 and TRBJ2-1; perhaps TRBD2 as D (6 bases). Trimming left V 7 bases short and J 6 bases short, with 22 bases between. This CDR3 has 16 residues.

This clonotype was seen a handful of times. The chain couples TRBV30 to TRBJ2-7; D unresolved. Germline CDR1 GTSNPN, CDR2 SVGIG (reference sequence). This CDR3 has 12 residues. The V end lost 2 bases, the J end lost 2 bases, and 7 bases lay between the germline ends. CDR3 in amino acids: CAWSTRPYEQYF. Written as DNA, the CDR3 is TGTGCCTGGAGTACCCGACCCTACGAGCAGTACTTC.

The chain links TRBV13 to TRBJ2-1, with 8 bases lining up with TRBD2. This CDR3 is 16 amino acids long. V lost 5 bases, J lost 1 base, and 7 bases stayed unmatched. Germline values: CDR1 PRHDT, CDR2 FYEKMQ (reference sequence). CDR3 region: CASSPSGPPSYNEQFF. DNA for the CDR3: TGTGCCAGCAGCCCTAGCGGGCCCCCTTCCTACAATGAGCAGTTCTTC.

This clonotype was observed a handful of times. The chain couples TRBV12-3 or TRBV12-4 to TRBJ2-1; 10 nucleotides align to TRBD2. The V gene end was trimmed by 4 bases and the J gene end by 9 bases; junction bases not matched to a gene: 9. The CDR3 contains 15 residues. CDR3 coding DNA: TGTGCCAGCAGTTACAGGACTAGCGGTTTCGGTGAGCAGTTCTTC. Protein product: CASSYRTSGFGEQFF.

CDR3 in amino acids: CASSGAGRGYEQYF. The DNA for the CDR3 is TGTGCCAGCAGCGGAGCAGGGAGAGGGTACGAGCAGTACTTC. The chain couples TRBV9 to TRBJ2-7, with D tentatively TRBD1 or TRBD2 (5 bases each). Trimming removed 3 bases at V and 4 bases at J, with 14 bases between. There are 14 residues in the CDR3. From germline, CDR1 is SGDLS and CDR2 YYNGEE.

This clonotype was observed at least ten times. The V gene is TRBV5-1, the J gene TRBJ1-1; a weak D match, TRBD1 (5 bases). In germline, CDR1 is SGHRS, CDR2 YFSETQ. Trimming took 2 bases from V and 1 from J, leaving 12 bases between them. This CDR3 is built from 15 residues. The CDR3 here is CASSLVRGANTEAFF. The CDR3 coding sequence is TGCGCCAGCAGCTTAGTAAGGGGTGCGAACACTGAAGCTTTCTTT.

This clonotype was counted at least ten times. The V gene is TRBV2, the J gene TRBJ1-1, with TRBD1 matching over 7 bases. V gave up 3 bases and J gave up 0 bases; unmatched junction bases: 10. Germline CDR1 reads SNHLY; CDR2 reads FYNNEI. This CDR3 comprises 17 residues. As DNA, the CDR3 is TGTGCCAGCAGTGACCGACAGGGTCAAGGGATGAACACTGAAGCTTTCTTT. Amino acid sequence: CASSDRQGQGMNTEAFF.

The V call is TRBV5-4, the J call TRBJ2-7, with D maybe TRBD2 (6 bases). The CDR3 contains 13 residues. Germline loops: CDR1 SGHNT, CDR2 YYREEE (reference sequence). The V gene lost 2 bases and the J gene lost 6 bases, with 12 bases spanning the gap. The chain's CDR3 is CASSFPGAGEQYF. CDR3 coding DNA: TGTGCCAGCAGCTTCCCGGGAGCTGGCGAGCAGTACTTC.

The table lists this clonotype with many counts. The chain couples TRBV4-1 to TRBJ1-2, with no clear D. Trimming shortened V by 0 bases and J by 8 bases, and 13 bases separated the two germline ends. This CDR3 comprises 14 residues. In germline, CDR1 is MGHRA, CDR2 YSYEKL. The DNA of the CDR3 is TGCGCCAGCAGCCAAGATCTCACAGCCTACGGCTACACCTTC. It encodes CASSQDLTAYGYTF.

This clonotype was detected ten times or more. The V gene is TRBV5-1, the J gene TRBJ1-1, with D perhaps TRBD1 (5 bases). V lost 5 bases and J 3 bases, leaving 11 bases between the germline ends. The CDR3 is 13 amino acids. CDR1 and CDR2 (germline): SGHRS, YFSETQ. CDR3 bases: TGCGCCAGCAGTTCGGGACCGTACACTGAAGCTTTCTTT. This encodes CASSSGPYTEAFF. Based on the CDR3 plus reference TRBV5-1 and TRBJ1-1, the full variable domain is KAGVTQTPRYLIKTRGQQVTLSCSPISGHRSVSWYQQTPGQGLQFLFEYFSETQRNKGNFPGRFSGRQFSNSRSEMNVSTLELGDSALYLCASSSGPYTEAFFGQGTRLTVV.

This clonotype was counted a single time. A much larger clonotype is one base distant, so this may be a read error. The J gene is TRBJ2-1, the V gene TRBV3-1, with 7 bases aligning to TRBD2. V lost 1 base and J lost 10; bases outside the gene matches: 10. The CDR3 runs to 15 residues. Germline CDR1 and CDR2: LGHDT and YNNKEL (reference sequence). CDR3: CASSQARGLLLEQFF. CDR3 in DNA: TGTGCCAGCAGCCAAGCAAGGGGACTATTGTTAGAGCAGTTCTTC.

At least ten counts were recorded for this clonotype. V is TRBV5-1 and J is TRBJ2-7, with D hard to call. Trimming took 3 bases from V and 1 from J, leaving 11 bases between them. Germline CDR1 and CDR2: SGHRS and YFSETQ. This CDR3 contains 14 residues. CDR3 nucleotides: TGCGCCAGCAGCTCCCCGGGCGAGTCCTACGAGCAGTACTTC. Translated, it gives CASSSPGESYEQYF.

A few counts support this clonotype. CDR3 sequence (DNA): TGTGCCAGCAGCGTCAACGGGGAGCGGGAGCAGTTCTTC. This encodes CASSVNGEREQFF. This chain joins TRBV11-2 and TRBJ2-1; D perhaps matches TRBD2 (5 bases). This CDR3 contains 13 residues. Between the trimmed V and J ends, which lost 5 bases and 10 bases, there was a span of 15 bases. The germline gives CDR1 SGHAT, CDR2 FQNNGV.

Ten or more counts support this clonotype. The chain links TRBV2 to TRBJ1-1, with no clear D. From germline, CDR1 is SNHLY and CDR2 FYNNEI. V shed 7 bases and J shed 4 bases, with 16 bases lying between them. The CDR3 runs 14 residues. The CDR3 nucleotides read TGTGCCAGCACTGCCGGCATCCAGGCCACTGAAGCTTTCTTT. Translated: CASTAGIQATEAFF.

There are many counts of this clonotype. This rearrangement joins TRBV20-1 to TRBJ2-1; tentative D call: TRBD2 (6 bases). This CDR3 is 14 amino acids long. V lost 2 bases and J 7 bases, leaving 15 bases between the germline ends. Per germline, CDR1 DFQATT and CDR2 SNEGSKA (reference sequence). CDR3 DNA: TGCAGTGCTAGACCTCTAGCGTTGGGTAATGAGCAGTTCTTC. It is translated as CSARPLALGNEQFF.

The chain joins TRBV6-5 to TRBJ1-2; 9 bases match TRBD1. Germline values: CDR1 MNHEY, CDR2 SVGAGI. The CDR3 has 16 residues. Trimming removed 0 bases from V and 6 bases from J; junction bases left unmatched: 8. This CDR3 is CASSYSKGQGSNGYTF. In DNA, the CDR3 is TGTGCCAGCAGTTACTCGAAAGGACAGGGGTCCAATGGCTACACCTTC.

Many counts were recorded for this clonotype. The V call is TRBV18, the J call TRBJ1-5; TRBD1 matches at 7 bases. The CDR3 contains 15 residues. Trimming removed 4 bases from V and 7 bases from J; junction bases left unmatched: 10. Germline values: CDR1 KGHSH, CDR2 LQKENI. The CDR3 protein is CASSLRTGREQPQHF. The CDR3, as DNA: TGTGCCAGCTCACTCAGGACAGGTCGGGAACAGCCCCAGCATTTT.

The table lists this clonotype with many counts. V is TRBV7-8 and J is TRBJ2-1; no clear D. This CDR3 has 13 amino acids. Trimming removed 3 bases from V and 10 bases from J, with 13 bases in between. The V gene's germline CDR1 is SGHVS and CDR2 FQNEAQ. CDR3 DNA sequence: TGTGCCAGCAGCTTGTCATCAGCAAAAGAGCAGTTCTTC. Translated: CASSLSSAKEQFF.

This clonotype was seen a handful of times. The chain joins TRBV11-2 to TRBJ2-7, with TRBD2 matching over 9 bases. Germline CDR1 SGHAT, CDR2 FQNNGV. The junction had 11 bases not matched to a gene; V was cut back by 5 bases and J by 6 bases. The CDR3 totals 15 residues. CDR3 sequence: CASSPVAGVSGEQYF. As DNA, the CDR3 is TGTGCCAGCAGCCCTGTAGCGGGAGTATCGGGCGAGCAGTACTTC.

This clonotype has more than one count but fewer than ten. The chain recombines TRBV2 with TRBJ1-6; D uncertain. The V and J ends lost 4 bases and 10 bases respectively, with 17 bases between them. The CDR3 is 15 residues long. Germline V CDR1 and CDR2: SNHLY, FYNNEI. The chain's CDR3 is CASSVSVGSPSPLHF. CDR3 DNA sequence: TGTGCCAGCAGTGTCTCGGTGGGCTCCCCCTCACCCCTCCACTTT.

This clonotype was recorded many times. J is TRBJ2-1 and V is TRBV5-5, with D possibly TRBD1 on 7 matching bases. The CDR3 totals 13 residues. Trimming took off 4 bases at V and 7 bases at J, with 12 bases between the two ends. CDR1 is SGHKS, CDR2 YYEKEE, per germline (reference sequence). The CDR3 spells CASSRGTANEQFF. CDR3 in DNA: TGTGCCAGCAGCCGGGGGACAGCTAATGAGCAGTTCTTC. The whole variable domain, remainder taken from reference TRBV5-5 and TRBJ2-1, is DAGVTQSPTHLIKTRGQQVTLRCSPISGHKSVSWYQQVLGQGPQFIFQYYEKEERGRGNFPDRFSARQFPNYSSELNVNALLLGDSALYLCASSRGTANEQFFGPGTRLTVL.

The J gene is TRBJ2-2, the V gene TRBV11-2; 8 positions match TRBD2. The germline V gene has CDR1 SGHAT and CDR2 FQNNGV. V gave up 6 bases and J gave up 3 bases; unmatched junction bases: 9. The CDR3 consists of 16 residues. CDR3 sequence reads: CASRPGSGTHTGELFF. In DNA, the CDR3 is TGTGCCAGCAGACCGGGTAGCGGGACCCACACCGGGGAGCTGTTTTTT. Supplemented by reference TRBV11-2 and TRBJ2-2, the full variable domain reads EAGVAQSPRYKIIEKRQSVAFWCNPISGHATLYWYQQILGQGPKLLIQFQNNGVVDDSQLPKDRFSAERLKGVDSTLKIQPAKLEDSAVYLCASRPGSGTHTGELFFGEGSRLTVL.

In this sample, this clonotype turned up many times. The chain uses TRBV13 and TRBJ1-6, with D perhaps matching TRBD1 (6 bases). Trimming stripped 5 bases from V and 6 bases from J, with 17 bases between. Germline V gene sequence: CDR1 PRHDT, CDR2 FYEKMQ (reference sequence). This CDR3 is built from 16 residues. DNA for the CDR3: TGTGCCAGCAGCGTGCAGACAGGTTCGGCTAATTCACCCCTCCACTTT. Translation: CASSVQTGSANSPLHF.